The 13 T cell receptor beta chains given below trace back to one sample, sequenced in a study of blood T cells in healthy people across ages. A J-beta primer mix and a sample-barcoded 5' primer were used in a second PCR of roughly 6 to 11 cycles. TCRdb re-called the 5' RACE reads with MiXCR, one entry per CDR3 protein. The sample includes 1.5 million or so distinct CDR3 sequences, roughly 43% of them seen just once. The sample comprised blood. The receptors were sampled from a woman in her late teens or twenties in good health.

V usage is TRBV13 and J usage is TRBJ2-1; D ambiguous. CDR3 length equals 14 residues. Germline V gene sequence: CDR1 PRHDT, CDR2 FYEKMQ (reference sequence). V lost 5 bases, J lost 5 bases, and 13 bases lay in between. The CDR3 nucleotides are TGTGCCAGCAGCCCCACCGAAAGTAACAATGAGCAGTTCTTC. Translation gives CASSPTESNNEQFF. Based on the CDR3 plus reference TRBV13 and TRBJ2-1, the full variable domain is AAGVIQSPRHLIKEKRETATLKCYPIPRHDTVYWYQQGPGQDPQFLISFYEKMQSDKGSIPDRFSAQQFSDYHSELNMSSLELGDSALYFCASSPTESNNEQFFGPGTRLTVL.

V usage is TRBV6-5 and J usage is TRBJ2-7; 7 positions agree with TRBD1. J lost 2 bases, V lost 7 bases, and 5 bases had no gene match. Germline V CDR1 and CDR2: MNHEY, SVGAGI. CDR3 length equals 13 residues. The CDR3 protein is CASTQTGTYEQYF. The CDR3 DNA follows: TGTGCCAGCACCCAGACAGGGACCTACGAGCAGTACTTC.

In its sample, this clonotype was seen a few times. The chain recombines TRBV5-5 with TRBJ1-5; maybe TRBD1 (5 bases). Germline V CDR1 and CDR2: SGHKS, YYEKEE (reference sequence). CDR3 length: 14 amino acids. V was clipped by 3 bases and J by 8 bases, with 15 bases between them. Here the CDR3 reads CASSWDLGWEPQHF. In DNA, the CDR3 is TGTGCCAGCAGCTGGGACTTGGGATGGGAGCCCCAGCATTTT.

This clonotype was observed a few times. The chain couples TRBV6-5 to TRBJ2-3; D not resolved. The V gene's germline CDR1 is MNHEY and CDR2 SVGAGI. The CDR3 runs 15 residues. V dropped 2 bases and J dropped 1 base, with 10 bases sitting between them. CDR3 amino acids: CASSYDLGGTDTQYF. The DNA of the CDR3 is TGTGCCAGCAGTTACGACCTTGGGGGCACAGATACGCAGTATTTT.

The rearrangement links TRBV27 to TRBJ2-1; D unresolved. CDR1 is MNHEY, CDR2 SMNVEV, per germline (reference sequence). V shed 5 bases and J shed 0 bases, with 17 bases lying between them. This CDR3 is built from 17 residues. The CDR3 DNA is TGTGCCAGCAGTCCGCCACGGACGACCAGCTCCTACAATGAGCAGTTCTTC. This codes for CASSPPRTTSSYNEQFF.

This clonotype was observed a few times. V usage is TRBV4-3 and J usage is TRBJ2-4; D gene unclear. Germline V gene sequence: CDR1 LGHNA, CDR2 YSLEER. The V end lost 3 bases, the J end lost 6 bases, and 12 bases lay between the germline ends. This CDR3 comprises 14 residues. CDR3 in amino acids: CASSQGYAANIQYF. The CDR3 nucleotides read TGCGCCAGCAGCCAGGGGTACGCCGCAAACATTCAGTACTTC.

The CDR3 DNA reads as TGCAGTGCTTTGACAGAGAACTATGGCTACACCTTC. Its protein is CSALTENYGYTF. The chain couples TRBV20-1 to TRBJ1-2, with a tentative D call TRBD1 (5 bases). The CDR3 consists of 12 residues. The V end lost 5 bases, the J end lost 2 bases, and 9 bases lay between the germline ends. Germline V gene sequence: CDR1 DFQATT, CDR2 SNEGSKA (reference sequence).

CDR3 nucleotides: TGTGCCAGCTGGGCCGTTTACACAGATACGCAGTATTTT. Encoded protein: CASWAVYTDTQYF. The chain recombines TRBV6-5 with TRBJ2-3, with D unclear. Germline values: CDR1 MNHEY, CDR2 SVGAGI. The CDR3 totals 13 residues. V was cut by 8 bases and J by 2 bases, with 11 bases left in between.

V gene TRBV20-1 combines with J gene TRBJ2-2, with 10 bases lining up with TRBD2. In germline, CDR1 is DFQATT, CDR2 SNEGSKA (reference sequence). The CDR3 is 15 amino acids. J was trimmed by 3 bases and V by 6 bases; bases with no gene match: 7. CDR3: CSAGAGGQDTGELFF. The CDR3 nucleotides are TGCAGTGCAGGAGCGGGGGGGCAGGACACCGGGGAGCTGTTTTTT.

The chain employs TRBV29-1 and TRBJ2-4; D is uncertain. V was pared by 5 bases and J by 0 bases, with 8 bases between. Looked up from germline, CDR1 is SQVTM and CDR2 is ANQGSEA. The CDR3 covers 13 residues. The CDR3 loop is CSVQALAKNIQYF. In DNA form, the CDR3 reads TGCAGCGTTCAGGCGCTAGCCAAAAACATTCAGTACTTC.

This chain joins TRBV20-1 and TRBJ2-3, with 7 positions matching TRBD2. The germline V gene has CDR1 DFQATT and CDR2 SNEGSKA (reference sequence). Trimming at V came to 0 bases and at J to 2 bases, leaving 5 bases not matched to a gene. The length of the CDR3 is 15 residues. The CDR3 is CSAREPSGVTDTQYF. Here the CDR3 DNA reads TGCAGTGCTAGAGAGCCTAGCGGTGTCACAGATACGCAGTATTTT.

This clonotype was counted ten times or more. The V gene is TRBV10-3, the J gene TRBJ2-3, with 8 bases lining up with TRBD1. Germline V gene data show CDR1 as ENHRY and CDR2 as SYGVKD. The CDR3 consists of 12 residues. Losses at the gene ends were 10 bases for V and 6 bases for J; bases not matched to a gene: 6. The CDR3 sequence is CATTGTGDTQYF. The DNA of the CDR3 is TGTGCCACCACCGGGACAGGCGATACGCAGTATTTT.

V is TRBV6-6 and J is TRBJ2-1, with 13 bases matching TRBD2. Germline CDR1 reads MNHNY; CDR2 reads SVGAGI (reference sequence). CDR3 length equals 16 residues. The ends lost 4 bases at V and 2 bases at J; junction bases unmatched: 2. The CDR3 DNA reads TGTGCCAGCAGTTGGGGACTAGCGGGGCCCTACAATGAGCAGTTCTTC. Translated: CASSWGLAGPYNEQFF.